This TCR beta chain was recovered during a study of somatic mutations in cytotoxic T cells in rheumatoid arthritis. Produced via immunoSEQ multiplex PCR; TCRdb's table is partial and in-frame only. The table lists some 17,000 clones, 60% to 85% of them singletons. Per germline, CDR1 SEHNR and CDR2 FQNEAQ (reference sequence). V gave up 3 bases and J gave up 7 bases, with 6 bases separating them. The CDR3 runs to 12 residues. The sequence derives from an adult with rheumatoid arthritis. Sequencing was done on a sample of CD8+ T cells sorted from blood. This rearrangement joins TRBV7-9 to TRBJ1-4; D gene uncertain. CDR3 sequence reads: CASSFSIEKLFF. In DNA, the CDR3 is TGTGCCAGCAGCTTTTCAATTGAAAAACTGTTTTTT.